This T cell receptor beta chain was retrieved from a study of PD-1 blockade in classical Hodgkin lymphoma. General study results and limits: Why the repertoires differ is still unclear, perhaps disease activity or prior therapy. TCR diversity at baseline was reported to be reduced in newly diagnosed patients relative to healthy donors. Patients newly diagnosed and complete responders had comparable baseline diversity.

Relapse was seen in all patients after autologous stem cell transplantation, and brentuximab vedotin exposure was variable. PBMCs were thawed, and CD8+ T cells were then isolated from them by magnetic negative selection. Patients reached a best response of complete response, partial response or progressive disease. The CDR3 contains 15 residues. Germline values: CDR1 MGHDK, CDR2 SYGVNS. Trimming removed 3 bases at V and 7 bases at J, with 13 bases between. This clone has only a few counts. The antigen is undetermined. Sequenced by immunoSEQ multiplex PCR; TCRdb stores in-frame clones only, minus some. The sample yields around 4,400 clones, 70% to 85% seen once.

The material was CD8+ T cells from blood, obtained at baseline. The rearrangement links TRBV25-1 to TRBJ1-6; a weak D match, TRBD1 (5 bases). This TCR was sampled from a human donor with classical Hodgkin lymphoma. This CDR3 is CASSDGAGGNSPLHF. The CDR3 DNA is TGTGCCAGCAGTGACGGGGCAGGTGGAAATTCACCCCTCCACTTT.